The clone carrying this T cell receptor (beta chain) showed up just a few times. What it binds is not known. The data derive from a study of T cell responses to AZD1222 COVID-19 vaccine. General study points: The study found vaccine-associated CD4 TCRs spanning spike, dominant at 160-218 and 743-854. AZD1222 recipients seropositive at baseline numbered only six.

Germline trimming cut 3 bases from V and 8 bases from J; bases unmatched to any gene: 7. This CDR3 region has 13 residues. CDR1 and CDR2 (germline): DFQATT, SNEGSKA (reference sequence). Assay used: immunoSEQ multiplex PCR; TCRdb lists only in-frame clones, some missing. The sample carries some 120,000 clones, roughly 88% recorded once. This clonotype was sampled from an adult who received the AZD1222 COVID-19 vaccine. The V call is TRBV20-1, the J call TRBJ1-2; TRBD1 matches 9 bases. Sample: peripheral blood, taken 28 days after the second AZD1222 dose. The CDR3 is CSASVGQGPGYTF. CDR3 coding DNA: TGCAGTGCTAGTGTTGGACAGGGGCCCGGCTACACCTTC.